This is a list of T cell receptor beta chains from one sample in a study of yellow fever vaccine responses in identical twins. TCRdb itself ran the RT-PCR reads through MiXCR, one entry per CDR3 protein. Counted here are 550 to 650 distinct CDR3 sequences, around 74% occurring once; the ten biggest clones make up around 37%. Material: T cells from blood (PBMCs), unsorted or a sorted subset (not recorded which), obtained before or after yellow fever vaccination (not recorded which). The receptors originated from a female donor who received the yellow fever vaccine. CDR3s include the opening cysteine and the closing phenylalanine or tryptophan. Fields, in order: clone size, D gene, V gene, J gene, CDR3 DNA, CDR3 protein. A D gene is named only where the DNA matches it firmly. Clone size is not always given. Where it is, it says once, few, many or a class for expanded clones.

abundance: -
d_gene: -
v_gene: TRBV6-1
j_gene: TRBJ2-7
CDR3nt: TGTGCCAGCAGTGAAGGGGTCTCTTACGAGCAGTACTTC
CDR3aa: CASSEGVSYEQYF

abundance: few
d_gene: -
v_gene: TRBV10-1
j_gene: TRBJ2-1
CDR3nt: TGCGCCAGCATCCTCCATACTCTAGCAATCTCCTACAATGAGCAGTTCTTC
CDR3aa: CASILHTLAISYNEQFF

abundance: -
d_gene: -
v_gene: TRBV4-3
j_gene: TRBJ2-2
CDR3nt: TGCGCCAGCAGCCAAGATGGCGGGCGGGCTGCGACCGCCGGGGAGCTGTTTTTT
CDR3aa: CASSQDGGRAATAGELFF

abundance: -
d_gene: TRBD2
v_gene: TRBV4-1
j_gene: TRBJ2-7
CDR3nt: TGCGCCAGCAGCCAAGGGGCGGGGGCCTACGAGCAGTACTTC
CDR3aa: CASSQGAGAYEQYF

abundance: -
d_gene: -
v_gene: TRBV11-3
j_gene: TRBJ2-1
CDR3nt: TGTGCCAGCACTACCCCATGGCGAGCGTCGGGGAATGAGCAGTTCTTC
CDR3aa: CASTTPWRASGNEQFF

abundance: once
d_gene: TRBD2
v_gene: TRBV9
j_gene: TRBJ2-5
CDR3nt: TGTGCCAGCAGCGTATCGGGGGGTCGAGAGACCCAGTACTTC
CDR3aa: CASSVSGGRETQYF

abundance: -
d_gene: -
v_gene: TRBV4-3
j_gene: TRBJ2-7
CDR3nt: TGCGCCAGCAGCCAAGATAGGGGGGCCTTCTACGAGCAGTACTTC
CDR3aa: CASSQDRGAFYEQYF

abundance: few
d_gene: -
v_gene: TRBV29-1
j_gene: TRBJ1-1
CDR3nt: TGCAGCGTTGTAGGGGTGGGCACTGAAGCTTTCTTT
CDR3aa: CSVVGVGTEAFF

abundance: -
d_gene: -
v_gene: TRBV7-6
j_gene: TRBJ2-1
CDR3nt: TGTGCCAGCAGCATCCTCGCGGATCACAATGAGCAGTTCTTC
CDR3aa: CASSILADHNEQFF

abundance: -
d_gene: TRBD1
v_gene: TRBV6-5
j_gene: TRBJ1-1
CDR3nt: TGTGCCAGCAGTTACGGGACAGACGACACTGAAGCTTTCTTT
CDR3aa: CASSYGTDDTEAFF

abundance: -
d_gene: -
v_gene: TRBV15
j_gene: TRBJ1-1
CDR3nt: TGTGCCACCAGCAGTAGGAGGGAATACACTGAAGCTTTCTTT
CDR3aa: CATSSRREYTEAFF

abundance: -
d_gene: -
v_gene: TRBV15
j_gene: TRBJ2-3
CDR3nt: TGTGCCACCAGCAGAGAAACAGATACGCAGTATTTT
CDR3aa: CATSRETDTQYF

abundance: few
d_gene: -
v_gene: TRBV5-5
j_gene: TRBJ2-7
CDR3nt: TGTGCCAGCAGCTTAGGGCGGGCCGGCTCCTACGAGCAGTACTTC
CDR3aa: CASSLGRAGSYEQYF

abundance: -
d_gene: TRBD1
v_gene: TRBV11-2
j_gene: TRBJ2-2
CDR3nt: TGTGCCAGCAGCCCCGGACAGGGGACAGTGGAGCTGTTTTTT
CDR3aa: CASSPGQGTVELFF

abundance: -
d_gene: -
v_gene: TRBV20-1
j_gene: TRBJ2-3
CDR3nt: TGCAGTGTGCCAGGGAGCACAGATACGCAGTATTTT
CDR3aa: CSVPGSTDTQYF

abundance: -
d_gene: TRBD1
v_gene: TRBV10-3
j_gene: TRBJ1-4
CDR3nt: TGTGCCATCCGGGACAGGTGGGATGAAAAACTGTTTTTT
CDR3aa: CAIRDRWDEKLFF

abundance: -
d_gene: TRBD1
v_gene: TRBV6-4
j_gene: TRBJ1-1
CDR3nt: TGTGCCAGCAGTGCTACAGGGGGCTCTGAAGCTTTCTTT
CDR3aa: CASSATGGSEAFF

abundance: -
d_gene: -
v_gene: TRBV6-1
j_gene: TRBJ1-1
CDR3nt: TGTGCCAGCAGATCGACACCGCGGTGGACTGAAGCTTTCTTT
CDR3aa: CASRSTPRWTEAFF

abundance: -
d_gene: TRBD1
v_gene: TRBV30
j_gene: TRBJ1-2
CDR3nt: TGTGCCTGGAGTGTCCTCTCAGGGGACAGGGATGATGGCTACACCTTC
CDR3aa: CAWSVLSGDRDDGYTF

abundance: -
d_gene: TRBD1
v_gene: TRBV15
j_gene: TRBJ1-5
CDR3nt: TGTGCCACCAACCAGGGACAGGGGACTCAGCCCCAGCATTTT
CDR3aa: CATNQGQGTQPQHF

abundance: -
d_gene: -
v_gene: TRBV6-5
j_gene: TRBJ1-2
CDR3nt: TGTGCCAGCAGTTACGGTGGGACCCTCGACGGCTACACCTTC
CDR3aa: CASSYGGTLDGYTF

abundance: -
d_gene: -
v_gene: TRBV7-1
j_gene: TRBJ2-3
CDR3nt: TGTGCCAGCAGCTCAATTCCCCGACAGGTACCCTATACAGATACGCAGTATTTT
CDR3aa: CASSSIPRQVPYTDTQYF

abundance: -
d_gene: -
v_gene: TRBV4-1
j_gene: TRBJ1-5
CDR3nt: TGCGCCAGCAGCCAACAGGGAGGAAGCAATCAGCCCCAGCATTTT
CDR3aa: CASSQQGGSNQPQHF

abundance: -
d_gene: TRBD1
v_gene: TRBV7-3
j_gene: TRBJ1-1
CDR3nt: TGTGCCAGCAGCTTTCCAGGGGGCGTCACTGAAGCTTTCTTT
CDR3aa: CASSFPGGVTEAFF

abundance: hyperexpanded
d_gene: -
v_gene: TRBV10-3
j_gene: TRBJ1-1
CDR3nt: TGTGCCATCAGTGAGTCCTTCAGGGGTAACACTGAAGCTTTCTTT
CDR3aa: CAISESFRGNTEAFF

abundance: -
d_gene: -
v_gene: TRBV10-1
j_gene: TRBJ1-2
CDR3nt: TGCGCCAGCAGTGCAGACACAGCCTATGGCTACACCTTC
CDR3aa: CASSADTAYGYTF

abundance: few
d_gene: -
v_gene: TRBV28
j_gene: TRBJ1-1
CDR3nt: TGTGCCAGCAGTTTAGGAGGGGTCGGCACTGAAGCTTTCTTT
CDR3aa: CASSLGGVGTEAFF

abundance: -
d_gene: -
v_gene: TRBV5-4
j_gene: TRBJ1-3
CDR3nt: TGCGCCAGCAGAGGGGCTGGAAACACCATATATTTT
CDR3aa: CASRGAGNTIYF

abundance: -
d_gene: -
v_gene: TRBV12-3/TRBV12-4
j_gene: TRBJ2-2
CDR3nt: TGTGCCAGCAGTTACTACGCGAACACCGGGGAGCTGTTTTTT
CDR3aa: CASSYYANTGELFF

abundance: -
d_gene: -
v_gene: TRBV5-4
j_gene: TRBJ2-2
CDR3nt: TGTGCCAGCAGCTTGGGGGCCGGGGAGCTGTTTTTT
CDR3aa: CASSLGAGELFF

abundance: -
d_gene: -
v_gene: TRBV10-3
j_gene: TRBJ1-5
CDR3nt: TGTGCCATCAGGGGGACCGAACAAAGCAATCAGCCCCAGCATTTT
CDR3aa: CAIRGTEQSNQPQHF

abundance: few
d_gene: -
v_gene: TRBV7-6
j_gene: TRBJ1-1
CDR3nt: TGTGCCAGCAGCCCCCCGGGGAACACTGAAGCTTTCTTT
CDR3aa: CASSPPGNTEAFF

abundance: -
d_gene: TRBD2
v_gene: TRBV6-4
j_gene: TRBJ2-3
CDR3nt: TGTGCCAGCAGTGACCTGGCGGGGGGGTCGTCAGATACGCAGTATTTT
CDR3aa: CASSDLAGGSSDTQYF

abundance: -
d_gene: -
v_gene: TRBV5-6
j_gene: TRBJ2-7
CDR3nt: TGTGCCAGCAGCTCTAAGGGCGTCGAGCAGTACTTC
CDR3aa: CASSSKGVEQYF

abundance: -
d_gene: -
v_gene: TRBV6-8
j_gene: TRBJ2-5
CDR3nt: TGTGCCAGCAGTTACCCCGCCGGCGAGGGACAAGAGACCCAGTACTTC
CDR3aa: CASSYPAGEGQETQYF

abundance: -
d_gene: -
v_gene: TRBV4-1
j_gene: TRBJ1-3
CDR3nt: TGCGCCAGCAGCCCGACTGTCATCTCTGGAAACACCATATATTTT
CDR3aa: CASSPTVISGNTIYF

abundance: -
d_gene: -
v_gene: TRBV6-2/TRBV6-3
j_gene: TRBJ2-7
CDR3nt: TGTGCCTCTAGCCGGGACTACGAGCAGTACTTC
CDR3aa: CASSRDYEQYF

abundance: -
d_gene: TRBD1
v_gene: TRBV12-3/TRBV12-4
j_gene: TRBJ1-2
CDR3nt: TGTGCCAGCAGTTCCGGGACAGGGATTTTTGGTGGCTACACCTTC
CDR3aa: CASSSGTGIFGGYTF

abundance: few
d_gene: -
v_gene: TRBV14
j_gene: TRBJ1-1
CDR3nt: TGTGCCAGCAGCCAAGCCAGAAGGGAGGCTTTCTTT
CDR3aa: CASSQARREAFF

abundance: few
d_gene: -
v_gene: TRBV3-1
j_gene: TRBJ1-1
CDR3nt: TGTGCCAGCAGCCAAGTAGGCGGTAACACTGAAGCTTTCTTT
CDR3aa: CASSQVGGNTEAFF

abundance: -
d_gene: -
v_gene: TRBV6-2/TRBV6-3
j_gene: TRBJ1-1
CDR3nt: TGTGCCAGCAGTTACTCGAACAGTTGGGTTGAAGCTTTCTTT
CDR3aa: CASSYSNSWVEAFF

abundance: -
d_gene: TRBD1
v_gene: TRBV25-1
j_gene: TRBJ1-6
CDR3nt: TGTGCCAGCAGTAGATCCGGGACAGGGACCTCACCCCTCCACTTT
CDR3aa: CASSRSGTGTSPLHF

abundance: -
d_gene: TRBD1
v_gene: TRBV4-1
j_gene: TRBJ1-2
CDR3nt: TGCGCCAGCAGGGGACAGGGGAGTGGCTACACCTTC
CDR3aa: CASRGQGSGYTF

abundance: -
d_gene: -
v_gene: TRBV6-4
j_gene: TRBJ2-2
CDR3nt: TGTGCCAGCAGTCACACGAACACCGGGGAGCTGTTTTTT
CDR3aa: CASSHTNTGELFF

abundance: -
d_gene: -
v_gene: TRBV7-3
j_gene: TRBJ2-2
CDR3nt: TGTGCCAGCAGCTTGGGAGTCGGGGAGCTGTTTTTT
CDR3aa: CASSLGVGELFF

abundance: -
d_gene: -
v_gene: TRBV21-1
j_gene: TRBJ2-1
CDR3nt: TGTGCCAGCAGCAAAGTTCCCCGGGAGGGCGGATACAATGAGCAGTTCTTC
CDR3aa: CASSKVPREGGYNEQFF

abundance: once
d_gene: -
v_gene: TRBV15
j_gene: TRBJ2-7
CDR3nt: TGTGCCACCAGCAGAGCCTCCCTGTGGGAGCAGTACTTC
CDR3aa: CATSRASLWEQYF

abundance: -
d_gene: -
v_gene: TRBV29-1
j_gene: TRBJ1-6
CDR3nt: TGCAGCGCCCCCCCACGGCCTCAGGATAATTCACCCCTCCACTTT
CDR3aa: CSAPPRPQDNSPLHF

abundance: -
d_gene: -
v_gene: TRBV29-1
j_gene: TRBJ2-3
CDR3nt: TGCAGCGTTGAACGTCGGGTCTCAGATACGCAGTATTTT
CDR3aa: CSVERRVSDTQYF

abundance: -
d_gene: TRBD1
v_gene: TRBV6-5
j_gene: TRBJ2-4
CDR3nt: TGTGCCAGCAGTTACTCGTATCAGGGGGCCGGAGACATTCAGTACTTC
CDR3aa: CASSYSYQGAGDIQYF

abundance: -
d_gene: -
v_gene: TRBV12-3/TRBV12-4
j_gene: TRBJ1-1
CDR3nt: TGTGCCAGCAGTCTCTTTCCAGGGGAGAACACTGAAGCTTTCTTT
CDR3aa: CASSLFPGENTEAFF

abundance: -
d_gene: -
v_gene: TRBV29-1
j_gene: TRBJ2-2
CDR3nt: TGCAGCGTTGTAGCCGGGACGAACACCGGGGAGCTGTTTTTT
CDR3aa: CSVVAGTNTGELFF

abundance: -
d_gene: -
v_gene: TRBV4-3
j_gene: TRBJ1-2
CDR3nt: TGCGCCAGCAGCCCGGCGGGAGGCTATGGCTACACCTTC
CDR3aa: CASSPAGGYGYTF

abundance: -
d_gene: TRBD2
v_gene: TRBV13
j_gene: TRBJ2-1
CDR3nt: TGTGCCACCCCTCCTAGCGGGAACTACAATGAGCAGTTCTTC
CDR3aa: CATPPSGNYNEQFF

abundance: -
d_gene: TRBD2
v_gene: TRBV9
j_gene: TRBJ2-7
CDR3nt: TGTGCCAGCAGCCCCGGGACTAGCGGGTCCTACGAGCAGTACTTC
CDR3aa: CASSPGTSGSYEQYF

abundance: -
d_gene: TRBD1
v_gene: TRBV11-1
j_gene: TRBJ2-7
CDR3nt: TGTGCCAGCAGCCCACCGGGACAGGGTCAGTACGAGCAGTACTTC
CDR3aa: CASSPPGQGQYEQYF

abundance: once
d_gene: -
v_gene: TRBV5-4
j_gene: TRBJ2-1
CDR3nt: TGTGCCAGCAGCTTATCCGGGACGTCTGAGCAGTTCTTC
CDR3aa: CASSLSGTSEQFF

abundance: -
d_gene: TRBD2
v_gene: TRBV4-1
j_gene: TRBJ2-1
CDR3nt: TGCGCCAGCAGCCAAGAGGGGACTAGCGGGGCTTACAATGAGCAGTTCTTC
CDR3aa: CASSQEGTSGAYNEQFF

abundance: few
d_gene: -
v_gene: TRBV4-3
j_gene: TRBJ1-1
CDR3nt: TGCGCCAGCAGCCAAGAAGAGGGGCAGGGAGGGACTGAAGCTTTCTTT
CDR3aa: CASSQEEGQGGTEAFF